Below, one T cell receptor beta chain is given with its context. This entry comes from a study of T cell responses to AZD1222 COVID-19 vaccine. Assay used: immunoSEQ multiplex PCR; TCRdb lists only in-frame clones, some missing. This table holds roughly 120,000 clones, approximately 90% found once. Unmatched junction bases numbered 11, after V lost 1 base and J lost 2 bases. This CDR3 region has 17 residues. Germline V gives CDR1 MGHRA, CDR2 YSYEKL. The source is an adult in good health. The sample consisted of peripheral blood, taken on day 0 of AZD1222 vaccination. The V call is TRBV4-1, the J call TRBJ2-7, with TRBD1 matching over 7 bases. The CDR3 sequence is CASSQGGGTASTYEQYF. The CDR3 nucleotides read TGCGCCAGCAGCCAAGGGGGTGGGACAGCCTCTACCTACGAGCAGTACTTC.